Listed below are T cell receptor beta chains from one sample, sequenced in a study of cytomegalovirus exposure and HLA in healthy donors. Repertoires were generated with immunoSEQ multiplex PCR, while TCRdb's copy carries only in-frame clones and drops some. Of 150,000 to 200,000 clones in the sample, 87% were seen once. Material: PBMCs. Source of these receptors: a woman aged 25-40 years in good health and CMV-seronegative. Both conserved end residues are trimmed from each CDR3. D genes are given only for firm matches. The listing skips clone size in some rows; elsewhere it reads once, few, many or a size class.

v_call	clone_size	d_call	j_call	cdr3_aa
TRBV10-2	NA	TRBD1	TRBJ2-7	ASSRARGQGTYEQY
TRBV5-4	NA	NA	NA	ASSRDTTYEQY
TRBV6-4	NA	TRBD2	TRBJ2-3	ASTPLAGGDTDTQY
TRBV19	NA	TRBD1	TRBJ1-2	ASSMVGTGINYGYT
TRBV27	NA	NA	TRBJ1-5	ASSLSILGSGQPQH
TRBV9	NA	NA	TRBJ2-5	ASSVGHREETQY
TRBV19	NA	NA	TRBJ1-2	ASSTAGRNYGYT
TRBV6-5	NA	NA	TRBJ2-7	ASSQGQTYEQY
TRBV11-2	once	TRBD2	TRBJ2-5	ASSLAGAFETQY
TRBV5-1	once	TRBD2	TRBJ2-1	ASSHSGSVNNEQF
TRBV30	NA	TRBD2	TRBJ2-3	AWSPSGRATDTQY
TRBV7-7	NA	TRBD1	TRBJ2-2	ASSITAGQANTGELF
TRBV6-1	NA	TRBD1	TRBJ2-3	ASGGTGGIHTQY
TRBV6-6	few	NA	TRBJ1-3	ASSYRGGDTIY
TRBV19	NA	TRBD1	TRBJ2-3	ASSIDPTGGGTDTQY
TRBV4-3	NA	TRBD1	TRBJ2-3	ASSPGQGAADTQY
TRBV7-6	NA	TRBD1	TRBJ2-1	ASSLNRGLYNEQF
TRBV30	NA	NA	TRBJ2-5	AWGERETQY
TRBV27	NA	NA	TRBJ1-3	ASRVDSNSGNTIY
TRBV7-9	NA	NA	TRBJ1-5	ASSLIRGLDPGNQPQH
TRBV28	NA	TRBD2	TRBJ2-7	ASSSRRLASFYEQY
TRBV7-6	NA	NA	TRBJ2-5	ASSPYRGQETQY
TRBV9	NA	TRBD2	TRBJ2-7	ASSVASGGAHEQY
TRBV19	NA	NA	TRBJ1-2	ASSTGSGYGYT
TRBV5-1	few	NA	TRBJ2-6	ASSLAVSRVGANVLT
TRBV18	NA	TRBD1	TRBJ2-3	ASSKHRGTDTQY
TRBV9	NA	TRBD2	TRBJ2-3	ASSPPGLAELYGTDTQY
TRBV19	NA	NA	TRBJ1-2	ASSTEFRGSMNYGYT
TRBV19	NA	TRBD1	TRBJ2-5	ASSIRTGGAQTQY
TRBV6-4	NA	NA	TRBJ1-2	ASSVEEGNYGYT
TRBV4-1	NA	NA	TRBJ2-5	ASRGGRTQY
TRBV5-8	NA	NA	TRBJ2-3	ASSFRQSTDTQY
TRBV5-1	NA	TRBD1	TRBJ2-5	ASSWRTGPQETQY
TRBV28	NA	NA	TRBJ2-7	ASSTSHAREQY
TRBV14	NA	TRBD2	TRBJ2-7	ASSQDLKRGRDEQY
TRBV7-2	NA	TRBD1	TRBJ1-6	ASKLGTGISPLH
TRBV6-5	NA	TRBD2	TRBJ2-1	ASSYSSGGEQF
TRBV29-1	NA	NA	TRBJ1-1	SVGGGQGNTEAF
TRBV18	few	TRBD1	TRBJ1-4	ASSPAGQENEKLF
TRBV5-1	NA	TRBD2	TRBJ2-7	ASSISGAAIAYEQY
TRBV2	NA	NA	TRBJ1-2	ASGSSRITNYGYT
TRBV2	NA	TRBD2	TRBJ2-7	ASSEFRSGSIYEQY
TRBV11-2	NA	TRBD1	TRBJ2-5	ASSTSGTGGETQY
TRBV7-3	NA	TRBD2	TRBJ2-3	ASSPSGTSITDTQY
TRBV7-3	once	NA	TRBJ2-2	ASSPQGSGGELF
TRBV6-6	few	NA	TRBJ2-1	ASSYSIIAKNNEQF
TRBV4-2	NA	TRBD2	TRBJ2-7	ASSLPSGTSGRPAYEQY
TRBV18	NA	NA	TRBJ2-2	ASSPLGDSNTGELF
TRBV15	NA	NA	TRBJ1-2	ATEVGGLNNYGYT
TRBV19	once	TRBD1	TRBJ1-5	ASSMTGGNNQPQH
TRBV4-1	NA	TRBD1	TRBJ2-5	ASSQEGDRQETQY
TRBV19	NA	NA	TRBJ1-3	ASEQGETGNTIY
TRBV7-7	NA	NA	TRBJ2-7	ASSLSGTSYEQY
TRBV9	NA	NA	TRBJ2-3	ASSAGSLSPQY